This passage covers 23 T cell receptor beta chains from one sample sequenced in a study of blood T cell repertoires in COVID-19. Using immunoSEQ multiplex PCR, the repertoire was profiled, and TCRdb retains in-frame clones only, with some absent. This table has 150,000 to 200,000 clones, 65% to 85% appearing once. The sample consisted of peripheral blood. These receptors originate from a woman over 75 with active or convalescent COVID-19.

V and J are TRBV21-1 and TRBJ2-7; no check of the table's D call, TRBD2, against the DNA was made. TRBV21-1 is termed a pseudogene. The CDR3 contains 16 residues. In DNA, the CDR3 is TGTGCCAGCAGCAGAAAGGAGCGGGGAAGCAGAATCGAGCAGTACTTC. It codes for CASSRKERGSRIEQYF.

The V call is TRBV12-3 or TRBV12-4, the J call TRBJ1-1, with a weak D call TRBD1 (6 bases). V lost 3 bases and J 6 bases, leaving 8 bases between the germline ends. The CDR3 contains 12 residues. Here the CDR3 reads CASSFGQSEAFF. The CDR3 DNA follows: TGTGCCAGCAGTTTTGGACAGTCTGAAGCTTTCTTT.

The chain has TRBV5-6 and TRBJ2-2; D is perhaps TRBD1 (6 bases). Trimming left V 4 bases short and J 4 bases short, with 8 bases between. Germline V gives CDR1 SGHDT, CDR2 YYEEEE. This CDR3 is 13 amino acids long. CDR3 protein: CASSNRVTGELFF. DNA for the CDR3: TGTGCCAGCAGCAACAGGGTCACCGGGGAGCTGTTTTTT.

The chain links TRBV4-3 to TRBJ2-2; weak D call: TRBD2 (6 bases). Germline-derived CDR1 and CDR2 are LGHNA and YSLEER. The V and J ends lost 0 bases and 2 bases respectively, with 16 bases between them. The CDR3 extends over 18 amino acids. The CDR3 is CASSQDLNGGENTGELFF. CDR3 nucleotide sequence: TGCGCCAGCAGCCAAGATCTTAACGGGGGAGAAAACACCGGGGAGCTGTTTTTT.

This clone was detected a few times. The CDR3 protein is CASSYRRGGQPQHF. CDR3 nucleotides: TGTGCCAGCAGTTACAGGAGGGGCGGGCAGCCCCAGCATTTT. The genes are TRBV6-5 and TRBJ1-5, with D possibly being TRBD1 (5 bases). The V gene lost 2 bases and the J gene lost 7 bases, with 12 bases spanning the gap. This CDR3 spans 14 amino acids. Germline V CDR1 and CDR2: MNHEY, SVGAGI.

This clone was recorded once. The CDR3 DNA reads TGTGCCAGCAGTTCCTTACAGGGGACCTACAATGAGCAGTTCTTC. Protein sequence: CASSSLQGTYNEQFF. The chain carries TRBV6-5 and TRBJ2-1; 7 nucleotides align to TRBD1. CDR3 size: 15 residues. CDR1 MNHEY and CDR2 SVGAGI come from the germline V gene. V was clipped by 4 bases and J by 2 bases; unmatched bases: 5.

This chain uses TRBV19 with TRBJ1-2; 7 bases are shared with TRBD1. The length of the CDR3 is 14 residues. With 5 bases clipped from V and 5 bases from J, the junction kept 8 bases outside the gene matches. CDR1 LNHDA and CDR2 SQIVND come from the germline V gene (reference sequence). The CDR3 protein is CASSSVDRPYGYTF. CDR3 coding DNA: TGTGCCAGTAGTTCCGTGGACAGGCCTTATGGCTACACCTTC.

V gene TRBV2 combines with J gene TRBJ2-7, with 7 bases that match TRBD1. The V gene's germline CDR1 is SNHLY and CDR2 FYNNEI. The V segment lost 6 bases and the J segment 2 bases; nucleotides outside the gene matches: 10. The CDR3 sequence is 15 residues long. The CDR3 DNA reads TGTGCCAGCAGCGGGGACAGACTAACAACCTACGAGCAGTACTTC. This codes for CASSGDRLTTYEQYF. The whole variable domain, filled in from reference TRBV2 and TRBJ2-7, reads EPEVTQTPSHQVTQMGQEVILRCVPISNHLYFYWYRQILGQKVEFLVSFYNNEISEKSEIFDDQFSVERPDGSNFTLKIRSTKLEDSAMYFCASSGDRLTTYEQYFGPGTRLTVT.

V and J are TRBV30 and TRBJ1-6, with 9 bases aligning to TRBD1. The trim removed 1 base at V and 10 bases at J, leaving 2 bases unmatched. CDR3 size: 13 residues. Germline lookup yields CDR1 GTSNPN and CDR2 SVGIG (reference sequence). In DNA, the CDR3 is TGTGCCTGGAGTGGACAGGGGGGCTCACCCCTCCACTTT. Protein product: CAWSGQGGSPLHF.

The chain links TRBV29-1 to TRBJ1-2; D may be TRBD1 (5 bases). Deletions cut 2 bases from V and 4 bases from J, with 8 bases between. CDR1 and CDR2 from the germline V gene are SQVTM and ANQGSEA. This CDR3 comprises 12 residues. The CDR3 nucleotides read TGCAGCGTTGAACGTGACAGCTATGGCTACACCTTC. Amino acid sequence: CSVERDSYGYTF.

This chain uses TRBV11-2 with TRBJ2-3; D is perhaps TRBD2 (5 bases). Per germline, CDR1 SGHAT and CDR2 FQNNGV. The CDR3 runs to 16 residues. V gave up 5 bases and J gave up 0 bases, with 15 bases separating them. The CDR3 coding sequence is TGTGCCAGCAGCCCCGAGGGAACCACTAGCACAGATACGCAGTATTTT. Amino acid sequence: CASSPEGTTSTDTQYF.

This chain links TRBV9 with TRBJ1-6; 10 positions agree with TRBD1. V trimming: 4 bases; J trimming: 7 bases; junction bases outside the gene matches: 5. Per germline, CDR1 SGDLS and CDR2 YYNGEE. CDR3 length: 15 residues. CDR3 DNA: TGTGCCAGCAGCTCACCGACAGGGGGCAATTCACCCCTCCACTTT. Translation gives CASSSPTGGNSPLHF.

V gene TRBV12-5 combines with J gene TRBJ1-5; possibly TRBD1 for D (5 bases). The length of the CDR3 is 14 residues. Germline loops: CDR1 LGHNT, CDR2 FRNRAP. The germline V and J ends were trimmed by 7 bases and 4 bases, with 14 bases remaining between them. The CDR3: CASAYQGGNQPQHF. For the CDR3, the DNA is TGTGCTAGTGCCTATCAGGGAGGGAATCAGCCCCAGCATTTT.

This clone has only one observation. The rearrangement joins TRBV19 to TRBJ2-2, with 16 bases identical to TRBD2. The CDR3 runs to 17 residues. Germline-derived CDR1 and CDR2 are LNHDA and SQIVND (reference sequence). Trimming at V came to 5 bases and at J to 7 bases, leaving 7 bases not matched to a gene. The CDR3 coding sequence is TGTGCCAGTAGTTCGGGACTAGCGGGGGGGTCAGTCGGGGAGCTGTTTTTT. Encoded protein: CASSSGLAGGSVGELFF.

The chain joins TRBV4-1 to TRBJ2-2; 7 bases are shared with TRBD1. The V segment lost 4 bases and the J segment 3 bases; nucleotides outside the gene matches: 8. Germline V gives CDR1 MGHRA, CDR2 YSYEKL. The CDR3 has 16 residues. CDR3 nucleotides: TGCGCCAGCAGCCTTGTGGGCAGGGGGTACACCGGGGAGCTGTTTTTT. As protein: CASSLVGRGYTGELFF.

The chain carries TRBV29-1 and TRBJ2-7, with 7 bases fitting TRBD2. The V and J ends lost 7 bases and 2 bases, in that order; junction bases with no gene match: 5. Germline values: CDR1 SQVTM, CDR2 ANQGSEA. The CDR3 is 12 amino acids. DNA for the CDR3: TGCAGCGCCGGGGAGGGCACCTACGAGCAGTACTTC. It encodes CSAGEGTYEQYF.

The CDR3 is CASSFYGQGKSGANVLTF. The CDR3 DNA sequence: TGTGCCAGCAGCTTTTATGGACAGGGGAAGTCTGGGGCCAACGTCCTGACTTTC. V gene TRBV5-4 combines with J gene TRBJ2-6, with 9 nucleotides matching TRBD1. In germline, CDR1 is SGHNT, CDR2 YYREEE (reference sequence). The V and J ends lost 2 bases and 1 base, in that order; junction bases with no gene match: 7. The CDR3 consists of 18 residues.

This clone was seen only a few times. The chain is built from TRBV5-4 and TRBJ1-1, with unresolved D. This CDR3 has 12 residues. The ends were cut back, 5 bases at V and 0 bases at J, with 5 bases in the middle. Germline V lookup: CDR1 SGHNT, CDR2 YYREEE (reference sequence). CDR3 nucleotides: TGTGCCAGCAGGGCCATGAACACTGAAGCTTTCTTT. Its protein product is CASRAMNTEAFF.

This clone was detected a few times. The V call is TRBV7-3, the J call TRBJ2-5, with 7 bases aligning to TRBD2. The CDR3 consists of 13 residues. After removal of 6 bases from V and 4 bases from J, the junction contained 5 bases not matched to a gene. The V gene's germline CDR1 is SGHTA and CDR2 FQGTGA. DNA of the CDR3: TGTGCCAGCAGTCGGAGCGGGGTAGAGACCCAGTACTTC. It is translated as CASSRSGVETQYF. Combining the CDR3 with reference TRBV7-3 and TRBJ2-5 gives the whole variable domain GAGVSQTPSNKVTEKGKYVELRCDPISGHTALYWYRQSLGQGPEFLIYFQGTGAADDSGLPNDRFFAVRPEGSVSTLKIQRTERGDSAVYLCASSRSGVETQYFGPGTRLLVL.

J is TRBJ1-2 and V is TRBV7-2; 9 bases map to TRBD1. Trimming at V came to 7 bases and at J to 2 bases, leaving 8 bases not matched to a gene. CDR3 length: 15 residues. Germline CDR1 SGHTA, CDR2 FQGNSA. This chain's CDR3 is CASTRQGGTNYGYTF. The CDR3 DNA follows: TGTGCCAGCACGCGACAGGGGGGGACCAACTATGGCTACACCTTC.

The rearrangement joins TRBV23-1 to TRBJ2-4; the D is unclear. TRBV23-1 is an ORF, and what it does is uncertain. Trimming removed 2 bases from V and 0 bases from J, with 11 bases in between. The CDR3 is 16 residues long. In DNA, the CDR3 is TGCGCCAGCAGTCAACGAGACTTTCCAGCCAAAAACATTCAGTACTTC. Its translation: CASSQRDFPAKNIQYF.

The CDR3 coding sequence is TGTGCCAGCAGTACGACAGATAATCAGCCCCAGCATTTT. It is translated as CASSTTDNQPQHF. V gene TRBV6-5 combines with J gene TRBJ1-5; perhaps TRBD1 as D (5 bases). Germline loops: CDR1 MNHEY, CDR2 SVGAGI. The CDR3 length is 13 residues. Trimming cost V 5 bases and J 4 bases, with 9 bases left between them.

This sequence joins TRBV19 and TRBJ1-2, with D maybe TRBD1 (5 bases). CDR3 length: 12 amino acids. Germline V gene sequence: CDR1 LNHDA, CDR2 SQIVND (reference sequence). V lost 1 base and J lost 5, with 5 bases in between. This CDR3 reads CASSIAGYGYTF. Written as DNA, the CDR3 is TGTGCCAGTAGTATAGCAGGGTATGGCTACACCTTC.